This T cell receptor (beta chain) was identified during a study of shared T cell receptors in the human thymus (dated by TCRdb to about 2021). For the wider study: The study examined how self-reactive, shared T-cell receptor alpha chains are generated in the human thymus.

Library method: the immunoSEQ multiplex PCR assay. Here the immuneACCESS table is served through TCRdb, limited to in-frame sequences with V and J called. Missing clones are a known gap in these copies; in checked studies unresolved V genes cover under half, and the rest lacks a known reason. In this sample the table shows 720,000 or so clones, approximately 85% of which occur a single time. Over 0.008% of the sample comes from the top ten. Details on this clone: The specificity of this receptor is unknown. Base qualities are not recorded, but no much larger clone differs from it by a single base.

The CDR3 spans 16 residues, from the cysteine through the phenylalanine. The kept DNA is CDR3 alone, 48 bases in frame from the first base. At the junction V is shortened by 3 bases and J by 3 bases; bases outside the gene matches: 7. Sequences SGHRS (CDR1) and YFSETQ (CDR2) are obtained from the germline V gene. A further study also used this sample, focusing on human thymus T cells. As that second study puts it: The donors were immunologically healthy infants in Finland who had open corrective cardiac surgery for congenital heart defects. Thymus tissue was obtained as surgical resects removed during corrective cardiac surgery. Usage of V and J gene segments appeared to be biased in both the thymic and the peripheral blood repertoires. The related research found that thymic TCR repertoires overlapped highly between unrelated individuals. TCR alpha and beta repertoires from roughly eight infant thymus samples and a few related peripheral blood samples were characterized in the study. The infant donors were roughly 6 to 250 days old, and the cohort included six males and a couple of females. After being mechanically released from the tissue, thymocytes were kept at -70 degrees C in pellets of roughly 8.5-34 million cells. Genomic DNA was extracted from frozen cell pellets with a QIAsymphony instrument. The immunoSEQ multiplex PCR assay was used to amplify the TCRB and TCRAD loci from a standardized amount of quality-controlled genomic DNA. The amplicons spanned the V(D)J region and were long enough to cover the CDR3 and allow V and J genes to be identified. The commercial immunoSEQ service was used to sequence amplicons on an Illumina platform. Corrections for primer bias and sequencing errors followed previously described methods, while TCRAD and TCRB definitions were based on the IMGT database. Analysis of the repertoires was done with immunoSEQ Analyzer 3.0 and VDJTools and included basic statistics, V/J segment usage, diversity estimates, rarefaction and pairwise overlap. To estimate diversity, the Chao1, ChaoE, Efron-Thisted, Shannon and inverse Simpson indices were applied, and diversity was also estimated on datasets down-sampled to the smallest sample. Repertoire overlap was assessed by strict matching of CDR3 nucleotide sequence, V gene and J gene, and clustering was done by Jaccard-based multidimensional scaling. On average, thymus samples yielded approximately 780,000 unique TCRB clonotypes, whereas blood samples yielded about 84,000.

The sequence links TRBV5-1 to TRBJ1-1; 11 bases in between match TRBD1. Sequencing was carried out using thymocytes. The receptor was derived from a girl under two years old with a congenital heart defect. Donor details come from another sample of the same person, matched by shared clones. The sequenced DNA: TGCGCCAGCAGCTGGACAGGGGGCCCTAGTGACACTGAAGCTTTCTTT. This codes for CASSWTGGPSDTEAFF.